This T cell receptor beta chain was identified during a study of blood T cell repertoires in COVID-19. Study as a whole: Sites in the United States, Italy and Spain provided acute and convalescent COVID-19 samples. T cells, B-cell-depleted T cells, or PBMCs provided the cDNA or gDNA that served as material.

This CDR3 contains 13 residues. Germline V gives CDR1 SGHNT, CDR2 YENEEA. Trimming at V came to 6 bases and at J to 5 bases, leaving 3 bases not matched to a gene. The method was immunoSEQ multiplex PCR; TCRdb's version includes in-frame clones alone and lacks a portion of them. Of roughly 250,000 clones listed, approximately 91% are singletons. Recruits, aged roughly 18 to 95 years, lived in 25 or so US areas. Categorization into cohorts depended on clinical history that participants reported. The specimen sequenced was PBMCs or T cells enriched from blood (not recorded which). The V and J genes are TRBV11-3 and TRBJ2-2; 7 bases line up with TRBD1. This sequence originates from a woman aged 40 to 50 with acute COVID-19. This CDR3 is CASSTGVTGELFF. CDR3 sequence (DNA): TGTGCCAGCAGTACAGGGGTGACCGGGGAGCTGTTTTTT.